This T cell receptor (beta chain) derives from a study of T cell repertoires in cytomegalovirus infection. Across the whole study: CMV epitopes in the study were HLA-C-restricted (recently identified) and HLA-B-restricted (well studied). It was the public TCR beta signatures that indicated both CMV infection and matching HLA type. Findings and caveats of the study: Predominance within the ex vivo response was attributable to HLA-C-restricted CMV-specific TCR beta clonotypes. Cumulative public TCR beta family frequency identified carriers of CMV plus the relevant HLA.

V lost 6 bases to trimming and J lost 0 bases, with 9 bases between them. CDR1 is SNHLY and CDR2 is FYNNEI in the germline V gene. CDR3 length: 14 residues. Concerning this clonotype itself: Its antigen is unidentified.

Via MiXCR, TCRdb re-called the reads, giving one row per CDR3 protein. The sample consists of 700,000 to 900,000 distinct CDR3 sequences, 25% to 35% of them appearing once. The chain carries TRBV2 and TRBJ1-3; no definite D call. This receptor was taken from a human donor in good health (CMV status not recorded). Some clones in this sample may be carry-over from other donors' samples. Material: cultured CD8+ T cells from PBMCs, obtained from culture after CMV antigen stimulation. As DNA, the CDR3 is TGTGCCAGCAGAGAGGTTGGCTCTGGAAACACCATATATTTT. It specifies CASREVGSGNTIYF. Full variable domain (rest looked up from reference TRBV2 and TRBJ1-3): EPEVTQTPSHQVTQMGQEVILRCVPISNHLYFYWYRQILGQKVEFLVSFYNNEISEKSEIFDDQFSVERPDGSNFTLKIRSTKLEDSAMYFCASREVGSGNTIYFGEGSWLTVV.